The following is a T cell receptor beta chain sequence with its context. In the original analysis: The assay estimated nucleated cells by amplifying reference gene primers. TCRdb keeps only in-frame clones here, not all; method: immunoSEQ multiplex PCR. V, J and clone size derive from that table, while D and trimming were established from the DNA sequence. The data show about 200,000 clones, roughly 88% seen once. These data come from a study of blood T cell repertoires in COVID-19. For the study at large: Samples came from the United States, Italy and Spain, spanning acute and convalescent COVID-19. In each case, the material was cDNA or gDNA derived from T cells, B-cell-depleted T cells, or PBMCs.

The J segment lost 7 bases and the V segment lost 6 bases, leaving 9 bases of the junction unmatched. This CDR3 is 14 amino acids long. Germline-derived CDR1 and CDR2 are SNHLY and FYNNEI. Sequencing used peripheral blood. The clonotype comes from a human donor in a cohort sampled during active COVID-19. The chain uses TRBV2 and TRBJ2-7; 10 nucleotides match TRBD1. CDR3: CASSPTGGSVEQYF. For the CDR3, the DNA is TGTGCCAGCAGCCCGACAGGGGGCTCTGTTGAGCAGTACTTC.